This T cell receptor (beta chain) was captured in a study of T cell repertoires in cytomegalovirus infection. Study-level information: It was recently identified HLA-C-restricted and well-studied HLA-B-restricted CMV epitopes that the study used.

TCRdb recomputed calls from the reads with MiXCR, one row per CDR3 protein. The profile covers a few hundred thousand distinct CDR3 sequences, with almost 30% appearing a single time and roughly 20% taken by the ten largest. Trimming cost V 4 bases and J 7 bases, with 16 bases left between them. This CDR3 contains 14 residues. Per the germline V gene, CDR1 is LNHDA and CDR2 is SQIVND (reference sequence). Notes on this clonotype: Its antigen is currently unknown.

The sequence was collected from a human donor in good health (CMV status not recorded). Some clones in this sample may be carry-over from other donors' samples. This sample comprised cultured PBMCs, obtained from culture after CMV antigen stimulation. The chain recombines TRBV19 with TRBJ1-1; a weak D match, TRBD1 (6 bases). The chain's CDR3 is CASSRERTAVEAFF. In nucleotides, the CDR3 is TGTGCCAGTAGTAGAGAGAGGACAGCGGTTGAAGCTTTCTTT.